Sequencing of this T cell receptor (beta chain) was carried out in a study of T cell responses to AZD1222 COVID-19 vaccine. Data came from immunoSEQ multiplex PCR; TCRdb stores just in-frame clones and leaves some out. Here the sample spans about 140,000 clones, about 90% being singletons. CDR1 is MDHEN and CDR2 is SYDVKM in the germline V gene. CDR3 length: 15 residues. J was trimmed by 7 bases and V by 7 bases; bases with no gene match: 14. This TCR was sampled from an adult who received the AZD1222 COVID-19 vaccine. The V and J genes are TRBV28 and TRBJ1-2; TRBD1 matches 8 bases. The material was peripheral blood, obtained 28 days after the second AZD1222 dose. CDR3 sequence (DNA): TGTGCCAGCACCGACGCTAGGACAGGGCGGCGTGGCTACACCTTC. The encoded protein is CASTDARTGRRGYTF.